A single T cell receptor (beta chain) is shown here with its context. This sample is drawn from a study of cytomegalovirus exposure and HLA in healthy donors. The PCR employed 60 Vbeta primers together with 13 Jbeta primers. Produced via immunoSEQ multiplex PCR; TCRdb's table is partial and in-frame only. The data hold some 110,000 clones, with under 80% observed a single time. Sequencing input: PBMCs. The sequence derives from a woman in her forties in good health and CMV-seropositive.

CDR3 sequence: CASSPGTGFGNIQYF. The CDR3 DNA sequence: TGTGCCAGCAGCCCCGGGACAGGGTTTGGAAACATTCAGTACTTC. The rearrangement links TRBV14 to TRBJ2-4, with 9 bases matching TRBD1. Per germline, CDR1 SGHDN and CDR2 FVKESK. J was trimmed by 6 bases and V by 4 bases; bases with no gene match: 7. There are 15 residues in the CDR3.